Listed below are T cell receptor beta chains from one sample, sequenced in a study of cytomegalovirus exposure and HLA in healthy donors. Sequencing used immunoSEQ multiplex PCR; TCRdb keeps in-frame clones, though not all of them. The sample lists under 200,000 clones, approximately 84% seen once, with 6.3% in the top ten. Material for sequencing was PBMCs. All receptors derive from a male donor in good health and CMV-seropositive. CDR3s include the opening cysteine and the closing phenylalanine or tryptophan. The order of the fields is D gene, V gene, clone size, J gene, CDR3 protein, CDR3 DNA. The D gene is left open where the match is weak. Not every row has a clone size; where given, it reads once, few, many or a size class.

D gene: TRBD1; V gene: TRBV7-9; clone size: .; J gene: TRBJ2-7; CDR3 protein: CASSLDRQGAKMYEQYF; CDR3 DNA: TGTGCCAGCAGCTTAGATAGACAGGGGGCGAAGATGTACGAGCAGTACTTC
D gene: TRBD2; V gene: TRBV4-1; clone size: few; J gene: TRBJ2-1; CDR3 protein: CASSHPASGSTNEQFF; CDR3 DNA: TGCGCCAGCAGCCATCCGGCTAGCGGGAGCACCAATGAGCAGTTCTTC
D gene: .; V gene: TRBV28; clone size: .; J gene: TRBJ2-2; CDR3 protein: CASSFRARDMTNTGELFF; CDR3 DNA: TGTGCCAGCAGTTTTAGGGCCCGGGACATGACGAACACCGGGGAGCTGTTTTTT
D gene: TRBD1; V gene: TRBV10-3; clone size: .; J gene: TRBJ2-1; CDR3 protein: CAIKGTENNEQFF; CDR3 DNA: TGTGCCATCAAGGGGACAGAGAACAATGAGCAGTTCTTC
D gene: .; V gene: TRBV19; clone size: once; J gene: TRBJ2-3; CDR3 protein: CASSGALEGTQYF; CDR3 DNA: TGTGCCAGTAGTGGGGCCCTGGAGGGTACGCAGTATTTT
D gene: .; V gene: TRBV2; clone size: .; J gene: TRBJ1-6; CDR3 protein: CASSGQDMNSPLHF; CDR3 DNA: TGTGCCAGCAGTGGACAGGATATGAATTCACCCCTCCACTTT
D gene: .; V gene: TRBV28; clone size: once; J gene: TRBJ2-7; CDR3 protein: CASSLGGSPSYEQYF; CDR3 DNA: TGTGCCAGCAGTTTAGGGGGGTCGCCCTCCTACGAGCAGTACTTC
D gene: TRBD1; V gene: TRBV27; clone size: .; J gene: TRBJ2-3; CDR3 protein: CASSGTGEGYTQYF; CDR3 DNA: TGTGCCAGCAGTGGGACAGGGGAGGGGTATACGCAGTATTTT
D gene: .; V gene: TRBV11-2; clone size: .; J gene: TRBJ1-2; CDR3 protein: CASSEGGEVTF; CDR3 DNA: TGTGCCAGCAGCGAGGGGGGGGAGGTCACCTTC
D gene: .; V gene: TRBV10-3; clone size: .; J gene: TRBJ1-5; CDR3 protein: CAIQPGLGDQPQHF; CDR3 DNA: TGTGCCATCCAGCCGGGACTGGGAGATCAGCCCCAGCATTTT
D gene: .; V gene: TRBV27; clone size: .; J gene: TRBJ2-5; CDR3 protein: CASTSRGGGERETQYF; CDR3 DNA: TGTGCCAGCACCTCCCGAGGGGGAGGGGAGAGAGAGACCCAGTACTTC
D gene: TRBD1; V gene: TRBV28; clone size: .; J gene: TRBJ2-3; CDR3 protein: CASRDSLRPQYF; CDR3 DNA: TGTGCCAGCCGGGACAGCCTACGCCCGCAGTATTTT
D gene: .; V gene: TRBV7-2; clone size: .; J gene: TRBJ2-2; CDR3 protein: CASSLRDTGELFF; CDR3 DNA: TGTGCCAGCAGCTTACGAGACACCGGGGAGCTGTTTTTT
D gene: TRBD2; V gene: TRBV13; clone size: .; J gene: TRBJ2-5; CDR3 protein: CASSSLGTSGEGETQYF; CDR3 DNA: TGTGCCAGCAGCTCCCTCGGGACTAGCGGTGAGGGGGAGACCCAGTACTTC
D gene: .; V gene: TRBV9; clone size: once; J gene: TRBJ1-1; CDR3 protein: CASSVAGRAAFF; CDR3 DNA: TGTGCCAGCAGCGTAGCGGGCAGGGCAGCTTTCTTT
D gene: TRBD2; V gene: TRBV4-1; clone size: .; J gene: TRBJ2-1; CDR3 protein: CASSAGLAGSYNEQFF; CDR3 DNA: TGCGCCAGCAGCGCCGGACTAGCGGGTTCCTACAATGAGCAGTTCTTC
D gene: TRBD2; V gene: TRBV27; clone size: .; J gene: TRBJ2-7; CDR3 protein: CASILTAGANSYEQYF; CDR3 DNA: TGTGCCAGCATATTGACAGCGGGAGCTAACTCCTACGAGCAGTACTTC
D gene: TRBD2; V gene: TRBV5-1; clone size: .; J gene: TRBJ2-7; CDR3 protein: CASSLGAGEHHEQYF; CDR3 DNA: TGCGCCAGCAGCTTAGGAGCGGGAGAGCACCACGAGCAGTACTTC
D gene: TRBD2; V gene: TRBV9; clone size: .; J gene: TRBJ2-7; CDR3 protein: CASSRGTSGTYEQYF; CDR3 DNA: TGTGCCAGCAGCAGAGGGACTAGCGGAACCTACGAGCAGTACTTC
D gene: TRBD2; V gene: TRBV19; clone size: .; J gene: TRBJ2-3; CDR3 protein: CASSTSLAGYTDTQYF; CDR3 DNA: TGTGCCAGTAGTACTTCGTTAGCGGGATACACAGATACGCAGTATTTT
D gene: .; V gene: TRBV19; clone size: .; J gene: TRBJ1-1; CDR3 protein: CASSTPGTRPEAFF; CDR3 DNA: TGTGCCAGTAGTACACCCGGGACAAGGCCTGAAGCTTTCTTT
D gene: .; V gene: TRBV6-4; clone size: .; J gene: TRBJ2-3; CDR3 protein: CASSAPQDFFTDTQYF; CDR3 DNA: TGTGCCAGCAGTGCCCCCCAGGACTTCTTCACAGATACGCAGTATTTT
D gene: .; V gene: TRBV30; clone size: .; J gene: TRBJ1-1; CDR3 protein: CAWSVPGVNTEAFF; CDR3 DNA: TGTGCCTGGAGTGTACCAGGGGTTAACACTGAAGCTTTCTTT
D gene: .; V gene: TRBV15; clone size: .; J gene: TRBJ2-1; CDR3 protein: CATSREKAGTEQFF; CDR3 DNA: TGTGCCACCAGCAGAGAAAAAGCCGGGACAGAGCAGTTCTTC
D gene: .; V gene: TRBV19; clone size: .; J gene: TRBJ2-7; CDR3 protein: CASSISGVSYEQYF; CDR3 DNA: TGTGCCAGTAGTATCTCAGGGGTCTCCTACGAGCAGTACTTC
D gene: .; V gene: TRBV14; clone size: .; J gene: TRBJ2-1; CDR3 protein: CASSQELRSEQFF; CDR3 DNA: TGTGCCAGCAGCCAAGAACTGCGGAGTGAGCAGTTCTTC
D gene: .; V gene: TRBV15; clone size: .; J gene: TRBJ1-6; CDR3 protein: CATSRDSSSYNSPLHF; CDR3 DNA: TGTGCCACCAGCAGAGATAGTAGCTCCTATAATTCACCCCTCCACTTT
D gene: .; V gene: TRBV6-5; clone size: .; J gene: TRBJ1-1; CDR3 protein: CASSYQQGMNTEAFF; CDR3 DNA: TGTGCCAGCAGTTACCAGCAGGGCATGAACACTGAAGCTTTCTTT
D gene: .; V gene: TRBV7-2; clone size: once; J gene: TRBJ2-1; CDR3 protein: CASSLTASSYNEQFF; CDR3 DNA: TGTGCCAGCAGCTTAACAGCAAGCTCCTACAATGAGCAGTTCTTC
D gene: .; V gene: TRBV5-4; clone size: .; J gene: TRBJ2-2; CDR3 protein: CASSPVGLAGELFF; CDR3 DNA: TGTGCCAGCAGCCCGGTCGGGTTAGCCGGGGAGCTGTTTTTT
D gene: .; V gene: TRBV27; clone size: .; J gene: TRBJ1-2; CDR3 protein: CASSVRRGGSGDYGYTF; CDR3 DNA: TGTGCCAGCAGTGTCAGAAGGGGGGGGTCAGGGGACTATGGCTACACCTTC
D gene: TRBD2; V gene: TRBV5-1; clone size: once; J gene: TRBJ2-7; CDR3 protein: CASSLKGGSSGYEQYF; CDR3 DNA: TGCGCCAGCAGCTTGAAGGGTGGCTCTAGCGGCTACGAGCAGTACTTC
D gene: .; V gene: TRBV9; clone size: .; J gene: TRBJ2-3; CDR3 protein: CASSSYSGGRETTYTQYF; CDR3 DNA: TGTGCCAGCAGCAGCTATTCGGGGGGCAGGGAAACCACTTATACGCAGTATTTT
D gene: .; V gene: TRBV6-5; clone size: few; J gene: TRBJ2-2; CDR3 protein: CASSYSTNANTGELFF; CDR3 DNA: TGTGCCAGCAGTTACTCGACAAACGCGAACACCGGGGAGCTGTTTTTT
D gene: TRBD1; V gene: TRBV6-1; clone size: .; J gene: TRBJ1-2; CDR3 protein: CASTHGGTGDGYTF; CDR3 DNA: TGTGCCAGCACCCACGGGGGGACAGGGGACGGCTACACCTTC
D gene: TRBD1; V gene: TRBV7-3; clone size: .; J gene: TRBJ1-1; CDR3 protein: CASSMRQGANTEAFF; CDR3 DNA: TGTGCCAGCAGCATGCGACAGGGGGCGAACACTGAAGCTTTCTTT
D gene: TRBD2; V gene: TRBV30; clone size: .; J gene: TRBJ2-1; CDR3 protein: CAWSRGLAGGYNEQFF; CDR3 DNA: TGTGCCTGGAGTCGTGGACTAGCGGGAGGGTACAATGAGCAGTTCTTC
D gene: .; V gene: TRBV4-1; clone size: .; J gene: TRBJ2-7; CDR3 protein: CASSQGGTAGYEQYF; CDR3 DNA: TGCGCCAGCAGCCAAGGAGGCACGGCCGGGTACGAGCAGTACTTC
D gene: TRBD2; V gene: TRBV6-5; clone size: .; J gene: TRBJ2-2; CDR3 protein: CASSYSSGGGTGELFF; CDR3 DNA: TGTGCCAGCAGTTACTCGAGCGGGGGTGGCACCGGGGAGCTGTTTTTT
D gene: .; V gene: TRBV5-6; clone size: .; J gene: TRBJ1-1; CDR3 protein: CASSLGHRPNTEAFF; CDR3 DNA: TGTGCCAGCAGCTTGGGGCACAGACCGAACACTGAAGCTTTCTTT